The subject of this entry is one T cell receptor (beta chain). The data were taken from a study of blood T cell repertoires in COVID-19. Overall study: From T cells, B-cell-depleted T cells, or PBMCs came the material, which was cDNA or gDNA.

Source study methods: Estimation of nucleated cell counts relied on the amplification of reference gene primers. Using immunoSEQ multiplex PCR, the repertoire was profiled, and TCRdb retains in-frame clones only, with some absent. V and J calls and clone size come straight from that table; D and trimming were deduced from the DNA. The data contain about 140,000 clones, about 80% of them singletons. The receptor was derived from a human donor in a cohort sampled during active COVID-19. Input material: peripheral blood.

Written as DNA, the CDR3 is TGTGCCAGCAGTTTCTTGGGTGGGGAGAGTCAGCCCCAGCATTTT. It codes for CASSFLGGESQPQHF. The chain employs TRBV28 and TRBJ1-5, with D unclear. The CDR3 sequence is 15 residues long. The germline CDR1 and CDR2 sequences are MDHEN and SYDVKM. V lost 3 bases to trimming and J lost 6 bases, with 15 bases between them.